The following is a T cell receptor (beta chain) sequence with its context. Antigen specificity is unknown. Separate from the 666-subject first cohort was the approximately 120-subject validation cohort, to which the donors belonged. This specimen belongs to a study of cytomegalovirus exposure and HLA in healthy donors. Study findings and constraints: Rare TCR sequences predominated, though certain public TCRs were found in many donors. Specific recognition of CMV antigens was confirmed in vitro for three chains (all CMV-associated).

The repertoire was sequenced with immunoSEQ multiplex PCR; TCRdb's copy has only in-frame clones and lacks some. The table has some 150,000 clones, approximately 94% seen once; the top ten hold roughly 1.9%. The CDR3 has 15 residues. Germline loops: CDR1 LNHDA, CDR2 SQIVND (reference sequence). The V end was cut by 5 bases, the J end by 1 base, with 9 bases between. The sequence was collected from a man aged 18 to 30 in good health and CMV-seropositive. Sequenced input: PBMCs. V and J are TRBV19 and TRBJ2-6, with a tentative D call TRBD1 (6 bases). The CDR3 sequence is CASSETGSGANVLTF. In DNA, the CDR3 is TGTGCCAGTAGTGAAACAGGGTCTGGGGCCAACGTCCTGACTTTC.